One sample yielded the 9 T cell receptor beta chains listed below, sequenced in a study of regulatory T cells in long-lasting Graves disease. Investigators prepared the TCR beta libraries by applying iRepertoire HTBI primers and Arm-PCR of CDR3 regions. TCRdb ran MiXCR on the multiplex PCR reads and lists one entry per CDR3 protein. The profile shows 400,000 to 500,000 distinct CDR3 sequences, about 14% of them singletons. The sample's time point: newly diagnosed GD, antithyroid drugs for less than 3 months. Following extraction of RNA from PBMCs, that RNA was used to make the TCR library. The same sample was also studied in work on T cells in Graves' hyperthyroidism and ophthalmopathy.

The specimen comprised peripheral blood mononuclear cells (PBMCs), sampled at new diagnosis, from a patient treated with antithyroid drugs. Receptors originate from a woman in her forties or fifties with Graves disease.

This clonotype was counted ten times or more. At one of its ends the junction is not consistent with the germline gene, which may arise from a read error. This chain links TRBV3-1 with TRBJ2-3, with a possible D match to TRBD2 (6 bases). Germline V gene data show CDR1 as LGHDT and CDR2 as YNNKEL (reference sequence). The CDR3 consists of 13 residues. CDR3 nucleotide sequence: TGCGCCAGCAGCCAAGATCGGGGGGATACGCAGTATTTT. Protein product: CASSQDRGDTQYF.

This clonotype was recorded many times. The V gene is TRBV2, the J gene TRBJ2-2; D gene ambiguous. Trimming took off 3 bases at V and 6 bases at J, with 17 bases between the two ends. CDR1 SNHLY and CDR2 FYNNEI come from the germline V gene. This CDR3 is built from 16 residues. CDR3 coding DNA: TGTGCCAGCAGTGAGAACGAGCCCGTATGGTCCGGGGAGCTGTTTTTT. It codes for CASSENEPVWSGELFF.

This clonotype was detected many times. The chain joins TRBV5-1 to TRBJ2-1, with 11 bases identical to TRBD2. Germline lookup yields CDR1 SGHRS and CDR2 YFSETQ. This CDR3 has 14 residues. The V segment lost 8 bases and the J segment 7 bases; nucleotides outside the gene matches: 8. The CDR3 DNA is TGCGCCAGTCCACTAGCGGGAGTGAATAATGAGCAGTTCTTC. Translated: CASPLAGVNNEQFF.

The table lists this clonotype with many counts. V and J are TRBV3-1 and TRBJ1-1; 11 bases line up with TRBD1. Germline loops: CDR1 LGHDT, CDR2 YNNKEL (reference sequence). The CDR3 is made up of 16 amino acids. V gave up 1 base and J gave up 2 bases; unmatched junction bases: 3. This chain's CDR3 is CASSQGTGGENTEAFF. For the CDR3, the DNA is TGTGCCAGCAGCCAAGGGACAGGGGGCGAAAACACTGAAGCTTTCTTT.

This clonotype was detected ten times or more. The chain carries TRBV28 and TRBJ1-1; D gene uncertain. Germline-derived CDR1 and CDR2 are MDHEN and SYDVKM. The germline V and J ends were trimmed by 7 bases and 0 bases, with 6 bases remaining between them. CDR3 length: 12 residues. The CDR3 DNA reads TGTGCCAGCACAGAATTGAACACTGAAGCTTTCTTT. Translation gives CASTELNTEAFF.

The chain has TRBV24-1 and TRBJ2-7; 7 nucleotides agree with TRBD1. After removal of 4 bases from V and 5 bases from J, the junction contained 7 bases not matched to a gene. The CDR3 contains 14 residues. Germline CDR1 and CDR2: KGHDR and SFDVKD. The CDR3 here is CATSDVGGADEQYF. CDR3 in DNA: TGTGCCACCAGTGACGTAGGGGGCGCGGACGAGCAGTACTTC.

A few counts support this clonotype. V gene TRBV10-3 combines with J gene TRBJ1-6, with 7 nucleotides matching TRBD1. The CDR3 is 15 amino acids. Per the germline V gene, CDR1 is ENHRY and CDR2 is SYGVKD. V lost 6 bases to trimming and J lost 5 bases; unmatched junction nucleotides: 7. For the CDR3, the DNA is TGTGCCATCAGGGGAGGGACAGCAAATAATTCACCCCTCCACTTT. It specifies CAIRGGTANNSPLHF.

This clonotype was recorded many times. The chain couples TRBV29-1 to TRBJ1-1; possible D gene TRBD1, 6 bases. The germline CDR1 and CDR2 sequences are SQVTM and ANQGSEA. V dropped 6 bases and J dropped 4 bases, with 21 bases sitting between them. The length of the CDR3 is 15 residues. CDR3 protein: CSVETGQTSSTEAFF. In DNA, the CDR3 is TGCAGCGTCGAAACAGGGCAGACATCGAGCACTGAAGCTTTCTTT.

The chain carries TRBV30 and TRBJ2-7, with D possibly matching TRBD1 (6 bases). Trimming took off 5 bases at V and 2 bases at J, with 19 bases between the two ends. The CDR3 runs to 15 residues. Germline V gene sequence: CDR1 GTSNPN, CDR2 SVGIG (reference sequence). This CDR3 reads CAWCSSGAPAYEQYF. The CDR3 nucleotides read TGTGCCTGGTGTAGCTCAGGGGCGCCGGCCTACGAGCAGTACTTC.